These T cell receptor beta chains were read from a single sample in a study of sequential checkpoint blockade in melanoma. Assay: immunoSEQ multiplex PCR; the TCRdb copy retains only in-frame clones and omits some. The data hold under 20,000 clones, with 60% to 75% observed a single time. This specimen was tumor tissue (inferred from file names), taken from a patient given nivolumab and ipilimumab in sequence. The receptor source for this set is a human donor with melanoma. The CDR3 runs from the conserved cysteine through the conserved F or W. A D gene is named only where the DNA matches it firmly. Size values are once, few and many counts, or a class for expanded clones, and some rows have none.

v_call	clone_size	cdr3_length	d_call	j_call	cdr3_nt	cdr3_aa
TRBV19	NA	16	TRBD1	TRBJ1-5	TGTGCCAGTACCCTGGGTAGGGGACAGGGCGGGCAGCCCCAGCATTTT	CASTLGRGQGGQPQHF
TRBV19	NA	15	NA	TRBJ2-5	TGTGCCAGTAGTAACAACGGACTGGACCAAGAGACCCAGTACTTC	CASSNNGLDQETQYF
TRBV12-1	NA	14	NA	TRBJ2-5	TGTGCCAGCAGCTTACAAGGACTTCGGGAGACCCAGTACTTC	CASSLQGLRETQYF
TRBV2	NA	14	NA	TRBJ2-7	TGTGCCAGCCGGGAAAGGGGGGGGTCCTACGAGCAGTACTTC	CASRERGGSYEQYF
TRBV6-7	NA	15	TRBD2	TRBJ2-1	TGTGCCAGCAGAACTAGCGGGAGGGCCTACAATGAGCAGTTCTTC	CASRTSGRAYNEQFF
TRBV5-1	NA	16	TRBD2	TRBJ2-3	TGCGCCAGCATAGCGGGGGGGCCAGGTAAGACAGATACGCAGTATTTT	CASIAGGPGKTDTQYF
TRBV19	NA	14	NA	TRBJ2-2	TGTGCCAGTAGTATAACAGGGTACACCGGGGAGCTGTTTTTT	CASSITGYTGELFF
TRBV6-8	few	17	TRBD1	TRBJ1-1	TGTGCCAGCAGTTACAGGGGGCCGACAGTCCCGAAGACTGAAGCTTTCTTT	CASSYRGPTVPKTEAFF
TRBV6-7	few	14	TRBD1	TRBJ1-5	TGTGCCAGCAGTGGACCGGACAGGAATCAGCCCCAGCATTTT	CASSGPDRNQPQHF
TRBV6-8	NA	13	TRBD1	TRBJ1-2	TGTGCCATCAGTGGTCAGGACAGGGGTGGCTACACCTTC	CAISGQDRGGYTF
TRBV25-1	NA	14	NA	TRBJ1-2	TGTGCCAGCAGCCCCACCGGGCCCAACTATGGCTACACCTTC	CASSPTGPNYGYTF
TRBV9	NA	15	TRBD2	TRBJ2-1	TGTGCCAGCAGTCTAGCGGGGGGATCCAACAATGAGCAGTTCTTC	CASSLAGGSNNEQFF
TRBV18	NA	13	NA	TRBJ1-2	TGTGCCAGCTCGCCATCGGTCGGACCCGGCTACACCTTC	CASSPSVGPGYTF
TRBV19	NA	17	TRBD2	TRBJ2-5	TGTGCCAGTAGCTTTCCTCAGCGGGAAATGGGCCAAGAGACCCAGTACTTC	CASSFPQREMGQETQYF
TRBV7-5	few	14	NA	TRBJ2-3	TGTGCCAGCAGCTTAGGGGTACTGGTCGATACGCAGTATTTT	CASSLGVLVDTQYF
TRBV9	NA	14	NA	TRBJ1-1	TGTGCCAGCAGCGCGGGACCAGCGGACACTGAAGCTTTCTTT	CASSAGPADTEAFF
TRBV23-1	once	14	TRBD2	TRBJ2-1	TGCGCCAGCAGCTTGGGAGGGGAGGGAAATGAGCAGTTCTTC	CASSLGGEGNEQFF
TRBV28	NA	14	NA	TRBJ2-7	TGTGCCAGCAGTTTAAGTGGGCCCTACTACGAGCAGTACTTC	CASSLSGPYYEQYF
TRBV18	NA	13	NA	TRBJ1-2	TGTGCCACCCGGCGCGGCGGCGACGATGGCTACACCTTC	CATRRGGDDGYTF
TRBV10-2	NA	16	TRBD2	TRBJ2-7	TGCGCCAGCAGTGAAGGGTGGACTAGCGGAACCTACGAGCAGTACTTC	CASSEGWTSGTYEQYF
TRBV28	NA	13	NA	TRBJ2-7	TGTGCCAGCAGTTTCAGGGTCCCCTACGAGCAGTACTTC	CASSFRVPYEQYF
TRBV28	NA	16	TRBD1	TRBJ1-5	TGTGCCAGCAGTTCCTTGGACAGGGGCGACAATCAGCCCCAGCATTTT	CASSSLDRGDNQPQHF
TRBV18	NA	12	NA	TRBJ2-7	TGTGCCAGCTCACCACGGGATGACGAGCAGTACTTC	CASSPRDDEQYF
TRBV9	NA	13	NA	TRBJ1-1	TGTGCCAGCAGCACAGGGTTGGACACTGAAGCTTTCTTT	CASSTGLDTEAFF
TRBV19	NA	12	NA	TRBJ2-3	TGTGCCAGTAGTGTGGACACAGATACGCAGTATTTT	CASSVDTDTQYF
TRBV28	NA	15	TRBD2	TRBJ2-7	TGTGCCAGCAGCTCCTGGGGGGGAGGCTCCTACGAGCAGTACTTC	CASSSWGGGSYEQYF
TRBV6-8	NA	13	NA	TRBJ1-1	TGTGCCAGCAGTCGACAGAGTAACACTGAAGCTTTCTTT	CASSRQSNTEAFF
TRBV15	NA	14	TRBD1	TRBJ2-7	TGTGCCACCAGCAGAGGGCAGGGGGCGAGGGAGCAGTACTTC	CATSRGQGAREQYF
TRBV6-7	NA	12	NA	TRBJ2-2	TGTGCCAGCAGTGCTTTCGTCGGGGAGCTGTTTTTT	CASSAFVGELFF
TRBV30	NA	14	TRBD2	TRBJ2-3	TGTGCCTGGAGTGTACCGCTAGCGGGAGTTACGCAGTATTTT	CAWSVPLAGVTQYF
TRBV29-1	NA	15	TRBD1	TRBJ2-3	TGCAGCGTCCTGACCAGACAGGGTGTATTGGATACGCAGTATTTT	CSVLTRQGVLDTQYF
TRBV28	once	18	NA	TRBJ1-3	TGTGCCAGCAGTCAACAGAGCACCCTAGGGTTCTCTGGAAACACCATATATTTT	CASSQQSTLGFSGNTIYF
TRBV11-3	NA	14	NA	TRBJ1-4	TGTGCCAGCTGCAACTTAGGTGAAAATGAAAAACTGTTTTTT	CASCNLGENEKLFF
TRBV15	few	16	NA	TRBJ2-2	TGTGCCACCAGCAGAAGGGGACTGCTTAATACCGGGGAGCTGTTTTTT	CATSRRGLLNTGELFF
TRBV9	NA	15	TRBD1	TRBJ2-2	TGTGCCAGCAGCGTCGACAGGGTTGACACCGGGGAGCTGTTTTTT	CASSVDRVDTGELFF
TRBV28	NA	18	NA	TRBJ1-1	TGTGCCAGCAGCCTCCTGGTAGGGAGGGGCCCTACTCGTGCGGAAGCTTTCTTT	CASSLLVGRGPTRAEAFF
TRBV23-1	NA	13	TRBD2	TRBJ2-7	TGCGCCAGCAGACCCGGGACTAGCTACGAGCAGTACTTC	CASRPGTSYEQYF
TRBV19	NA	15	NA	TRBJ2-3	TGTGCCAGTAGTACCACTTGGGAGGGGGCAGATACGCAGTATTTT	CASSTTWEGADTQYF
TRBV6-8	NA	16	TRBD1	TRBJ1-3	TGTGCCAGCAGTTACTCAGGCAGGGGGGCTGGAAACACCATATATTTT	CASSYSGRGAGNTIYF
TRBV19	NA	16	NA	TRBJ1-4	TGTGCCAGTAGTACGGCCAACTCCGGGTTTGATGAAAAACTGTTTTTT	CASSTANSGFDEKLFF
TRBV23-1	once	14	NA	TRBJ2-7	TGCGCCAGCAGCCAAGAGGATAGCTCCTACGAGCAGTACTTC	CASSQEDSSYEQYF
TRBV11-3	NA	16	TRBD2	TRBJ2-2	TGTGCCAGCAGCAATACCGGGGGGGAGGACACCGGGGAGCTGTTTTTT	CASSNTGGEDTGELFF
TRBV5-1	NA	15	TRBD2	TRBJ2-3	TGCGCCAGCAGCTTCAACGGGAGGACCGGGGATACGCAGTATTTT	CASSFNGRTGDTQYF